This T cell receptor (beta chain) was sequenced for a study of long-term antiretroviral therapy in people with HIV. This clone was seen just once. V lost 5 bases and J lost 1; bases outside the gene matches: 7. This CDR3 contains 15 residues. In germline, CDR1 is SEHNR, CDR2 FQNEAQ (reference sequence). At the survey level, the v3.0 immunoSEQ assay was run. Data came from immunoSEQ multiplex PCR; TCRdb stores just in-frame clones and leaves some out. The repertoire holds some 40,000 clones, 86% seen once, with less than 4.5% in the top ten. The sample consisted of unsorted PBMCs, taken 1.2 years after starting antiretroviral therapy. The TCR was taken from a woman between 50 and 59 years old with HIV. The gene calls are TRBV7-9 and TRBJ1-1, with 7 bases lining up with TRBD1. CDR3 protein: CASSRSGTANTEAFF. The CDR3 DNA reads TGTGCCAGCAGCCGCTCCGGGACAGCGAACACTGAAGCTTTCTTT.